Described below is a single T cell receptor beta chain sequence and its context. No antigen is known for it. Terminally differentiated effector memory CD45RA+ cells were excluded from the naive CD8 cells, which were CD45RO-negative and positively selected for CCR7. This sample stems from a study of shared clonotypes between healthy human individuals. The study ran the assay at deep level. The data were produced by immunoSEQ multiplex PCR, yet TCRdb's version contains in-frame clones alone and is incomplete. Of millions of clones in the sample, just under 95% are singletons; the top ten hold about 1.1%. The study, taken as a whole, reports: Represented diversity, genetic and exposure-history alike, was limited by few donors. Sorted-subset sequencing was shown by rarefaction to be incomplete despite large depth. For naive CD4 cells, roughly 5% of clonotypes were shared across a few donors.

Germline CDR1 PRHDT, CDR2 FYEKMQ (reference sequence). The CDR3 length is 12 residues. The germline V and J ends were trimmed by 5 bases and 7 bases, with 12 bases remaining between them. The sequence derives from a man younger than 35 in good health. Material for sequencing was naive CD8+ T cells sorted from blood. This chain joins TRBV13 and TRBJ2-7; a possible D gene is TRBD2 (5 bases). CDR3 bases: TGTGCCAGCAGCCCCCCTCGAGGGGAGCAGTACTTC. The encoded protein is CASSPPRGEQYF.